One sample yielded the 22 T cell receptor beta chains listed below, sequenced in a study of naive and memory T cell subsets. Ligated cDNA underwent four rounds of PCR with nested alpha and beta constant region primers and SP2. TCRdb analysed the 5' RACE reads with MiXCR anew, one entry per CDR3 protein. In the table there are approximately 58,000 distinct CDR3 sequences, approximately 7.2% of which are singletons. The library had UMIs added by 3' ligation of an oligonucleotide to TCR cDNA. These receptors were collected from a male donor in good health.

This clonotype was observed many times. The chain is built from TRBV20-1 and TRBJ1-3, with TRBD1 matching 8 bases. The germline CDR1 and CDR2 sequences are DFQATT and SNEGSKA (reference sequence). The CDR3 totals 15 residues. J lost 3 bases, V lost 3 bases, and 7 bases had no gene match. The CDR3: CSARAGQGFGNTIYF. DNA for the CDR3: TGCAGTGCTAGGGCCGGACAGGGCTTTGGAAACACCATATATTTT.

This clonotype was counted a few times. The genes are TRBV19 and TRBJ1-5; D gene unclear. CDR1 and CDR2 (germline): LNHDA, SQIVND (reference sequence). Trimming cost V 7 bases and J 2 bases, with 6 bases left between them. The CDR3 loop spans 12 amino acids. The CDR3 DNA reads as TGTGCCAGTACCGAGGGCAATCAGCCCCAGCATTTT. Its protein is CASTEGNQPQHF.

This clonotype was detected ten times or more. The chain couples TRBV28 to TRBJ2-5, with 8 bases lining up with TRBD2. Trimming at V came to 5 bases and at J to 0 bases, leaving 14 bases not matched to a gene. The CDR3 is made up of 18 amino acids. Germline V lookup: CDR1 MDHEN, CDR2 SYDVKM. The CDR3 here is CASSLQLAGGPDQETQYF. The CDR3 DNA reads TGTGCCAGCAGTCTTCAACTGGCGGGAGGTCCCGACCAAGAGACCCAGTACTTC.

In its sample, this clonotype was seen many times. The CDR3 loop is CASSFFGAQETQYF. CDR3 in DNA: TGCGCCAGCAGCTTTTTCGGGGCCCAAGAGACCCAGTACTTC. The chain carries TRBV5-1 and TRBJ2-5; D is perhaps TRBD1 or TRBD2 (5 bases each). This CDR3 is built from 14 residues. Germline V gene lookup returns CDR1 SGHRS and CDR2 YFSETQ. Trimming removed 2 bases from V and 1 base from J, with 9 bases in between. Supplemented by reference TRBV5-1 and TRBJ2-5, the full variable domain reads KAGVTQTPRYLIKTRGQQVTLSCSPISGHRSVSWYQQTPGQGLQFLFEYFSETQRNKGNFPGRFSGRQFSNSRSEMNVSTLELGDSALYLCASSFFGAQETQYFGPGTRLLVL.

The CDR3 here is CASSFAGGDDTQYF. The CDR3 coding sequence is TGTGCCAGCAGCTTTGCGGGGGGCGACGATACGCAGTATTTT. This rearrangement joins TRBV5-4 to TRBJ2-3, with 8 bases lining up with TRBD2. The V gene's germline CDR1 is SGHNT and CDR2 YYREEE (reference sequence). The CDR3 totals 14 residues. Losses at the gene ends were 2 bases for V and 6 bases for J; bases not matched to a gene: 5.

This chain uses TRBV3-1 with TRBJ1-5; no clear D. This CDR3 contains 16 residues. V lost 2 bases, J lost 1 base, and 12 bases lay in between. From germline, CDR1 is LGHDT and CDR2 YNNKEL (reference sequence). DNA for the CDR3: TGTGCCAGCAGCCAATCACCCGGAGGGAGCAATCAGCCCCAGCATTTT. It specifies CASSQSPGGSNQPQHF.

The DNA of the CDR3 is TGTGCCAGCAGTCCCTCTAGCGGGAGGGGGGAGACCCAGTACTTC. Encoded protein: CASSPSSGRGETQYF. The rearrangement links TRBV12-3 or TRBV12-4 to TRBJ2-5; 12 bases map to TRBD2. The CDR3 spans 15 residues. V lost 5 bases and J lost 5; bases outside the gene matches: 6.

The sample holds one count of this clonotype. The chain recombines TRBV7-9 with TRBJ2-5; 7 nucleotides agree with TRBD2. Germline V CDR1 and CDR2: SEHNR, FQNEAQ (reference sequence). The CDR3 is 17 amino acids. Trimming took 4 bases from V and 1 from J; bases not matched to a gene: 12. The CDR3 sequence: CASSSWGGEHLQETQYF. The CDR3 nucleotides read TGTGCCAGCAGCTCATGGGGGGGGGAACATCTCCAAGAGACCCAGTACTTC.

This clonotype was picked up many times. The chain uses TRBV2 and TRBJ2-1; possibly TRBD1 for D (6 bases). Germline lookup yields CDR1 SNHLY and CDR2 FYNNEI. The CDR3 is 14 residues long. Trimming left V 5 bases short and J 4 bases short, with 12 bases between. The DNA of the CDR3 is TGTGCCAGCAGTAAAGACACAGGGTACAATGAGCAGTTCTTC. It translates to CASSKDTGYNEQFF.

In this sample, this clonotype turned up a few times. V gene TRBV5-5 combines with J gene TRBJ2-1; unclear D gene. This CDR3 has 15 amino acids. Germline V gene data show CDR1 as SGHKS and CDR2 as YYEKEE (reference sequence). The V end was cut by 7 bases, the J end by 0 bases, with 14 bases between. CDR3 nucleotides: TGTGCCAGCGTTGTTGGTGGCAGCTCCTACAATGAGCAGTTCTTC. It translates to CASVVGGSSYNEQFF.

This clonotype showed up just a few times. The V gene is TRBV27, the J gene TRBJ1-1; D remains unclear. CDR1 and CDR2 from the germline V gene are MNHEY and SMNVEV (reference sequence). The germline V and J ends were trimmed by 0 bases and 5 bases, with 7 bases remaining between them. This CDR3 has 13 residues. The CDR3 reads CASSLSAVTEAFF. As DNA, the CDR3 is TGTGCCAGCAGTTTATCGGCCGTTACTGAAGCTTTCTTT.

The sample holds a few counts of this clonotype. The chain is built from TRBV7-2 and TRBJ1-2, with D perhaps TRBD1 (5 bases). Per germline, CDR1 SGHTA and CDR2 FQGNSA. The CDR3 contains 15 residues. The V end was cut by 7 bases, the J end by 0 bases, with 15 bases between. The CDR3 region is CASTPGGVANYGYTF. Written as DNA, the CDR3 is TGTGCCAGCACCCCTGGGGGGGTAGCTAACTATGGCTACACCTTC.

This clonotype came up a few times. This chain links TRBV29-1 with TRBJ1-5; D perhaps matches TRBD1 (5 bases). Germline values: CDR1 SQVTM, CDR2 ANQGSEA. Trimming pared 5 bases from V and 3 bases from J, leaving 11 bases between. The CDR3 loop spans 13 amino acids. The CDR3 bases are TGCAGCGTTAGTGACAGACTCAATCAGCCCCAGCATTTT. The encoded protein is CSVSDRLNQPQHF.

This clonotype was picked up a small number of times. V usage is TRBV27 and J usage is TRBJ1-1; D gene uncertain. V lost 7 bases to trimming and J lost 5 bases, with 17 bases between them. Germline V gene data show CDR1 as MNHEY and CDR2 as SMNVEV (reference sequence). CDR3 length: 14 residues. The CDR3 sequence: CASKRGQATTEAFF. CDR3 bases: TGTGCCAGCAAACGTGGGCAGGCTACGACTGAAGCTTTCTTT.

At least ten counts were recorded for this clonotype. The V call is TRBV19, the J call TRBJ1-5; 8 bases are shared with TRBD1. Trimming at V came to 4 bases and at J to 0 bases, leaving 8 bases not matched to a gene. Germline CDR1 and CDR2: LNHDA and SQIVND (reference sequence). The length of the CDR3 is 17 residues. CDR3 nucleotides: TGTGCCAGTAGTACCACGACAGGGGTGGATAGCAATCAGCCCCAGCATTTT. It translates to CASSTTTGVDSNQPQHF.

This clonotype has at least ten counts. V and J are TRBV6-2 or TRBV6-3 and TRBJ2-5, with 8 bases lining up with TRBD2. V trimming: 3 bases; J trimming: 5 bases; junction bases outside the gene matches: 17. Germline-derived CDR1 and CDR2 are MNHEY and SVGEGT. CDR3 length: 18 amino acids. The CDR3 region has the DNA TGTGCCAGCAGTTATACCCTCCTCAGCGGGGGCCGAGGGGAGACCCAGTACTTC. Its protein is CASSYTLLSGGRGETQYF.

This chain links TRBV20-1 with TRBJ2-7, with D perhaps matching TRBD1 (5 bases). Germline values: CDR1 DFQATT, CDR2 SNEGSKA (reference sequence). This CDR3 spans 12 amino acids. The V gene lost 3 bases and the J gene lost 3 bases, with 9 bases spanning the gap. CDR3 nucleotides: TGCAGTGCTAGGGAAACAGGCTACGAGCAGTACTTC. Protein product: CSARETGYEQYF.

The sample holds many counts of this clonotype. This chain uses TRBV7-9 with TRBJ1-1, with D uncertain. The germline V gene encodes CDR1 SEHNR and CDR2 FQNEAQ (reference sequence). The CDR3 is 14 amino acids. The ends were cut back, 0 bases at V and 0 bases at J, with 5 bases in the middle. CDR3 in DNA: TGTGCCAGCAGCTTAGCAGGGTTGAACACTGAAGCTTTCTTT. This gives the protein CASSLAGLNTEAFF.

This clonotype occurred a few times. This chain links TRBV5-4 with TRBJ2-1; 9 bases agree with TRBD1. Germline values: CDR1 SGHNT, CDR2 YYREEE (reference sequence). The V segment lost 0 bases and the J segment 9 bases; nucleotides outside the gene matches: 4. The CDR3 contains 14 residues. The CDR3 loop reads CASSLEQGAGEQFF. In DNA form, the CDR3 reads TGTGCCAGCAGCTTGGAACAGGGGGCAGGTGAGCAGTTCTTC.

This clonotype has only a few counts. V and J are TRBV25-1 and TRBJ1-6; D remains unclear. CDR1 and CDR2 from the germline V gene are MGHDK and SYGVNS. CDR3 size: 15 residues. V lost 1 base and J 7 bases, leaving 11 bases between the germline ends. The CDR3 reads CASSELAGRNSPLHF. CDR3 DNA: TGTGCCAGCAGTGAATTGGCAGGAAGAAATTCACCCCTCCACTTT.

The sample holds many counts of this clonotype. The chain combines TRBV10-1 with TRBJ2-1, with no clear D. V lost 6 bases and J lost 0, with 9 bases in between. CDR3 length equals 14 residues. The germline V gene encodes CDR1 WNHNN and CDR2 SYGVQD (reference sequence). The CDR3 sequence: CASSKDSSYNEQFF. The CDR3 DNA is TGCGCCAGCAGCAAAGATAGCTCCTACAATGAGCAGTTCTTC.

This clonotype was observed a few times. The chain couples TRBV24-1 to TRBJ2-5; perhaps TRBD2 as D (5 bases). Germline V lookup: CDR1 KGHDR, CDR2 SFDVKD. The CDR3 contains 14 residues. The ends were cut back, 2 bases at V and 6 bases at J, with 12 bases in the middle. The chain's CDR3 is CATSDSGRGKTQYF. CDR3 sequence (DNA): TGTGCCACCAGTGATTCGGGGAGAGGGAAGACCCAGTACTTC.